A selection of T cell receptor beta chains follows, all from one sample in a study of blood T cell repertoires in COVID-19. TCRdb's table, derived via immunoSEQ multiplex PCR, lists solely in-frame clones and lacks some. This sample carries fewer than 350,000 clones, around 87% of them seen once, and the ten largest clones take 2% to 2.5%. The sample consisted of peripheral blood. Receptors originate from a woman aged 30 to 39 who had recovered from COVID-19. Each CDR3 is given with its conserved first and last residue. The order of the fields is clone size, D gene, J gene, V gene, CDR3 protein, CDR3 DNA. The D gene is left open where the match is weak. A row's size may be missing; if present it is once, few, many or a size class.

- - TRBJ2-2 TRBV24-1 CATSDPTGSGGELFF TGTGCCACCAGTGATCCTACAGGGTCCGGCGGGGAGCTGTTTTTT
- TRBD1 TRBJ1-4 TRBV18 CASSLTGGDEKLFF TGTGCCAGCTCACTGACAGGGGGCGATGAAAAACTGTTTTTT
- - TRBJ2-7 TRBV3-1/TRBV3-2 CASSPSYEQYF TGTGCCAGCAGCCCGTCCTACGAGCAGTACTTC
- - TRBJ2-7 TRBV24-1 CATAQGQLHSYEQYF TGTGCCACCGCTCAGGGTCAACTACACTCCTACGAGCAGTACTTC
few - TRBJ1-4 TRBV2 CASSPQGGWEKLFF TGTGCCAGCAGCCCACAGGGAGGGTGGGAAAAACTGTTTTTT
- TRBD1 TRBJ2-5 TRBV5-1 CASSWDDRGLMETQYF TGCGCCAGCAGCTGGGACGACAGGGGGCTAATGGAGACCCAGTACTTC
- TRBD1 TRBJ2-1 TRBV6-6 CASSYDRDENEQFF TGTGCCAGCAGTTACGACAGGGATGAAAATGAGCAGTTCTTC
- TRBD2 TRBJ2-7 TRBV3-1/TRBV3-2 CASSPLLAGAGEQYF TGTGCCAGCAGCCCCCTACTAGCGGGGGCCGGGGAGCAGTACTTC
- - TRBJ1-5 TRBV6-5 CASSPRGREQPQHF TGTGCCAGCAGTCCCCGGGGGAGGGAACAGCCCCAGCATTTT
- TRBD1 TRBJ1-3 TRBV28 CASSGGQGSNTIYF TGTGCCAGCAGCGGAGGACAGGGGTCAAACACCATATATTTT
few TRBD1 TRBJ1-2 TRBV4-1 CASSPGQIYGYTF TGCGCCAGCAGCCCGGGACAGATCTATGGCTACACCTTC
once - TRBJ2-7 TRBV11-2 CASSLAPGEQYF TGTGCCAGCAGCTTAGCCCCCGGCGAGCAGTACTTC
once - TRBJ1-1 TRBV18 CASSPPGRGMNTEAFF TGTGCCAGCTCACCACCTGGTCGGGGAATGAACACTGAAGCTTTCTTT
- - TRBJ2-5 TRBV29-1 CSVERGIQETQYF TGCAGCGTTGAGAGGGGGATACAAGAGACCCAGTACTTC
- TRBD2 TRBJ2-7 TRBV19 CASSSQRTSGRLGEQYF TGTGCCAGTAGTAGTCAACGGACTAGCGGGAGGTTGGGGGAGCAGTACTTC
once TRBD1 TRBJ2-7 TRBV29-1 CSVEGSGGAYEQYF TGCAGCGTTGAAGGGTCAGGGGGCGCGTACGAGCAGTACTTC
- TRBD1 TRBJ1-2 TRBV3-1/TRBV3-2 CASSWDRNYGYTF TGTGCCAGCAGCTGGGACAGGAACTATGGCTACACCTTC
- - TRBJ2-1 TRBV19 CASSIGGNEQFF TGTGCCAGTAGTATTGGAGGAAATGAGCAGTTCTTC
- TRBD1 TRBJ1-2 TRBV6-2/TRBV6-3 CASSPAGQGIAGYTF TGTGCCAGCAGTCCCGCGGGACAGGGAATCGCTGGCTACACCTTC
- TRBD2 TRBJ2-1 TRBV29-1 CSVSGRAYNEQFF TGCAGCGTAAGCGGGAGGGCCTACAATGAGCAGTTCTTC
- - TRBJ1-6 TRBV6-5 CASSYGRGSYNSPLHF TGTGCCAGCAGTTACGGGAGGGGCTCCTATAATTCACCCCTCCACTTT
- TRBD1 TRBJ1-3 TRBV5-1 CASSQTGVKGNTIYF TGCGCCAGCAGCCAAACAGGGGTAAAGGGAAACACCATATATTTT
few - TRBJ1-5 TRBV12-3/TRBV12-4 CASSLTRGPQHF TGTGCCAGCAGTCTCACCAGGGGTCCCCAGCATTTT
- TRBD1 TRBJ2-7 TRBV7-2 CASSRDRTYEQYF TGTGCCAGCAGCCGGGACAGGACCTACGAGCAGTACTTC
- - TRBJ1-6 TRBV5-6 CASSFSWTQVSPLHF TGTGCCAGCAGCTTCTCCTGGACACAGGTCTCACCCCTCCACTTT
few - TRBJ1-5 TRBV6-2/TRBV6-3 CASSSGDRNQPQHF TGTGCCAGCAGTTCCGGCGACAGGAATCAGCCCCAGCATTTT
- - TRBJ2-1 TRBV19 CASSISPGNEQFF TGTGCCAGTAGTATTTCTCCAGGCAATGAGCAGTTCTTC
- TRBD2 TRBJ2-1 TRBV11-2 CASSHLGGLMFF TGTGCCAGCAGCCACCTGGGGGGACTAATGTTCTTC
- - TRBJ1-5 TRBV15 CATSDPLIRGGIQPQHF TGTGCCACCAGCGACCCCCTTATTAGGGGAGGTATTCAGCCCCAGCATTTT
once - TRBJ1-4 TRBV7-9 CASSLGGRSTNEKLFF TGTGCCAGCAGCTTAGGTGGCAGGTCAACTAATGAAAAACTGTTTTTT
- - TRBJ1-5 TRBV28 CASSLSETGRHQPQHF TGTGCCAGCAGTTTATCCGAGACAGGAAGACATCAGCCCCAGCATTTT
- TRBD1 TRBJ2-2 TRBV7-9 CASSLGDRAAGELFF TGTGCCAGCAGCCTCGGGGACAGGGCGGCCGGGGAGCTGTTTTTT
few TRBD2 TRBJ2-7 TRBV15 CATSSGTREPYEQYF TGTGCCACCAGCAGCGGGACTAGGGAGCCCTACGAGCAGTACTTC
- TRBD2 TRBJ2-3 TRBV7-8 CASSTLAGGITDTQYF TGTGCCAGCAGCACTCTAGCGGGAGGAATCACAGATACGCAGTATTTT
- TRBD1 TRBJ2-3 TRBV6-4 CASSGTGTDTQYF TGTGCCAGCAGTGGGACAGGGACAGATACGCAGTATTTT
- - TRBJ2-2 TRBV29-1 CSAGAPGELFF TGCAGCGCGGGGGCACCCGGGGAGCTGTTTTTT
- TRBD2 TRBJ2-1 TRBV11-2 CASSSLAGVHNEQFF TGTGCCAGCAGCTCGCTAGCGGGAGTACACAATGAGCAGTTCTTC
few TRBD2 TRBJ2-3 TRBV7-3 CASSLGLGGGDTQYF TGTGCCAGCAGCTTAGGGCTCGGCGGGGGAGATACGCAGTATTTT
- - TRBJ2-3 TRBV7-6 CASSFTPGSNTDTQYF TGTGCCAGCAGCTTTACCCCGGGTTCTAACACAGATACGCAGTATTTT
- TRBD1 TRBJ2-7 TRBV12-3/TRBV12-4 CASSQTRGREQYF TGTGCCAGCAGTCAAACCAGGGGGCGCGAGCAGTACTTC
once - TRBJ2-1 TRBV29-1 CSVRESSYNEQFF TGCAGCGTTCGGGAGTCGTCCTACAATGAGCAGTTCTTC
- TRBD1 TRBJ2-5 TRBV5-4 CASSDTGVRQETQYF TGTGCCAGCAGCGATACAGGGGTTCGGCAAGAGACCCAGTACTTC
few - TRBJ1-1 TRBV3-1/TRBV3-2 CASSQRGGKGEAFF TGTGCCAGCAGCCAACGGGGAGGGAAAGGTGAAGCTTTCTTT
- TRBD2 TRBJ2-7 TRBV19 CASSASGGREQYF TGTGCCAGTTCGGCTAGCGGAGGGAGAGAGCAGTACTTC
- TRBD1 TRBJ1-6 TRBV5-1 CASSHDGTGVDFHF TGCGCCAGCAGCCACGACGGGACAGGGGTCGACTTCCACTTT
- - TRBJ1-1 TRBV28 CASVRGEGTEAFF TGTGCCAGTGTGCGGGGAGAAGGGACTGAAGCTTTCTTT
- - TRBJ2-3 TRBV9 CASSVDGQNTDTQYF TGTGCCAGCAGCGTTGATGGACAGAACACAGATACGCAGTATTTT
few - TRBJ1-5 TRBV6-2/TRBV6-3 CASSPLTGFQPQHF TGTGCCAGCAGCCCTCTCACAGGGTTTCAGCCCCAGCATTTT
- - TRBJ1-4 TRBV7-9 CASSLFSLSGSKLFF TGTGCCAGCAGCTTATTTTCCCTCTCGGGGTCAAAACTGTTTTTT
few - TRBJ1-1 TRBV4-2 CASRFRDTEAFF TGTGCCAGCAGGTTCAGGGACACTGAAGCTTTCTTT
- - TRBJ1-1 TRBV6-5 CASTMNTEAFF TGTGCCAGCACCATGAACACTGAAGCTTTCTTT
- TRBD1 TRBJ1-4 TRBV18 CASSPNAGTVIEKLFF TGTGCCAGCTCACCAAACGCCGGGACAGTGATCGAAAAACTGTTTTTT